The 26 T cell receptor beta chains below all came from one sample that was sequenced in a study of CD8+CD57+ T cells in acquired aplastic anemia. According to the study, genomic DNA was the template for TCR beta VDJ and CDR3 profiling. MiXCR, applied by TCRdb to the reads, yields one record per CDR3 protein. The sample contains more than 100,000 distinct CDR3 sequences, about 40% of which appear only once. Material: sorted CD4+, CD8+, or CD8+CD57+ T cells (not recorded which) from PBMCs. These receptors all come from a human donor in good health, serving as a control.

This chain joins TRBV10-1 and TRBJ1-1, with 8 positions matching TRBD1. Per germline, CDR1 WNHNN and CDR2 SYGVQD (reference sequence). Trimming removed 7 bases from V and 0 bases from J; junction bases left unmatched: 10. This CDR3 spans 16 amino acids. CDR3 coding DNA: TGCGCCAGCACCTTTGGACAGGGCAGGATGAACACTGAAGCTTTCTTT. Protein sequence: CASTFGQGRMNTEAFF.

As for this clonotype: Lacking the conserved final phenylalanine or tryptophan, this CDR3 likely reflects a read error. The chain links TRBV29-1 to TRBJ1-1, with a weak D call TRBD1 (5 bases). The CDR3 consists of 14 residues. Germline V gives CDR1 SQVTM, CDR2 ANQGSEA. The CDR3 protein is CSVKLARQNTEAFS. As DNA, the CDR3 is TGCAGCGTGAAACTGGCCCGACAGAACACTGAGGCTTTCTCT.

The chain joins TRBV18 to TRBJ1-3, with D uncertain. Trimming pared 6 bases from V and 0 bases from J, leaving 12 bases between. The CDR3 consists of 15 residues. Germline V gives CDR1 KGHSH, CDR2 LQKENI. CDR3 DNA: TGTGCCAGCTCCCCGGCTAGAAACTCTGGAAACACCATATATTTT. It encodes CASSPARNSGNTIYF.

V is TRBV15 and J is TRBJ2-1, with 13 bases that match TRBD2. CDR3 length equals 17 residues. J gave up 0 bases and V 5 bases, and 4 bases lay outside the gene matches. Germline assignment: CDR1 LNHNV and CDR2 YYDKDF (reference sequence). This CDR3 reads CATSGGLAGISYNEQFF. The DNA for the CDR3 is TGTGCCACCAGCGGGGGACTAGCGGGGATCTCCTACAATGAGCAGTTCTTC.

At least ten counts were recorded for this clonotype. V usage is TRBV2 and J usage is TRBJ1-6; weak D call: TRBD1 (6 bases). CDR3 length: 15 amino acids. CDR1 and CDR2 (germline): SNHLY, FYNNEI. V was trimmed by 6 bases and J by 9 bases, leaving 18 bases between them. CDR3 sequence: CASSPSWQGSSPLHF. The DNA of the CDR3 is TGTGCCAGCAGCCCTTCGTGGCAGGGGAGTTCACCCCTCCACTTT. Supplemented by reference TRBV2 and TRBJ1-6, the full variable domain reads EPEVTQTPSHQVTQMGQEVILRCVPISNHLYFYWYRQILGQKVEFLVSFYNNEISEKSEIFDDQFSVERPDGSNFTLKIRSTKLEDSAMYFCASSPSWQGSSPLHFGNGTRLTVT.

The chain recombines TRBV11-3 with TRBJ2-2; D unclear. Germline lookup yields CDR1 SGHNT and CDR2 YENEEA. The CDR3 totals 15 residues. V was cut by 1 base and J by 2 bases, with 8 bases left in between. The CDR3 DNA sequence: TGTGCCAGCAGCTTAGGGCGGAAAAACACCGGGGAGCTGTTTTTT. Its protein is CASSLGRKNTGELFF.

The V and J genes are TRBV19 and TRBJ2-7; D may be TRBD1 (5 bases). The CDR3 length is 13 residues. Germline V gene sequence: CDR1 LNHDA, CDR2 SQIVND (reference sequence). Trimming took 3 bases from V and 6 from J, leaving 12 bases between them. CDR3 DNA sequence: TGTGCCAGTAGTATGGCAGGGTCTAGCGAGCAGTACTTC. As protein: CASSMAGSSEQYF.

This clonotype was counted ten times or more. V and J are TRBV20-1 and TRBJ2-3; 8 bases fit TRBD1. The V gene's germline CDR1 is DFQATT and CDR2 SNEGSKA (reference sequence). This CDR3 spans 14 amino acids. V was clipped by 3 bases and J by 3 bases; unmatched bases: 5. This CDR3 is CSASPRGRTDTQYF. CDR3 coding DNA: TGCAGTGCTAGTCCCAGGGGGCGTACAGATACGCAGTATTTT.

This clonotype was seen only a few times. A much larger clone lies one base from this, so it may be a read error. The V and J genes are TRBV20-1 and TRBJ2-5, with D unclear. The CDR3 totals 14 residues. In germline, CDR1 is DFQATT, CDR2 SNEGSKA (reference sequence). CDR3 residues: CSASPLTREEAQYF. CDR3 nucleotide sequence: TGCAGTGCTAGTCCTCTAACGAGAGAAGAGGCCCAGTACTTC.

The table lists this clonotype with many counts. CDR3 sequence: CASSEIHGWDGAFF. The CDR3 DNA is TGTGCCAGCAGTGAGATTCACGGGTGGGACGGGGCTTTCTTT. The chain has TRBV25-1 and TRBJ1-1; D possibly corresponds to TRBD1 (5 bases). V was shortened by 3 bases and J by 11 bases, with 19 bases between the two germline ends. This CDR3 has 14 residues. The germline V gene encodes CDR1 MGHDK and CDR2 SYGVNS.

The chain uses TRBV19 and TRBJ2-1; D gene uncertain. Per the germline V gene, CDR1 is LNHDA and CDR2 is SQIVND (reference sequence). This CDR3 spans 14 amino acids. V lost 3 bases and J 5 bases, leaving 11 bases between the germline ends. The CDR3 reads CASSIRSGNNEQFF. DNA of the CDR3: TGTGCCAGTAGTATTAGGTCAGGTAACAATGAGCAGTTCTTC. Full variable domain (rest looked up from reference TRBV19 and TRBJ2-1): DGGITQSPKYLFRKEGQNVTLSCEQNLNHDAMYWYRQDPGQGLRLIYYSQIVNDFQKGDIAEGYSVSREKKESFPLTVTSAQKNPTAFYLCASSIRSGNNEQFFGPGTRLTVL.

The chain has TRBV10-3 and TRBJ2-2; D gene unclear. The CDR3 has 15 residues. Trimming removed 11 bases from V and 7 bases from J, with 23 bases in between. The V gene's germline CDR1 is ENHRY and CDR2 SYGVKD. CDR3 coding DNA: TGTGCCGGCAGTTACTCGGAGCCTCACATCGGGGAGCTGTTTTTT. This translates into CAGSYSEPHIGELFF.

At least ten counts were recorded for this clonotype. The J gene is TRBJ1-6, the V gene TRBV7-9; a possible D gene is TRBD1 (5 bases). This CDR3 is built from 15 residues. Trimming stripped 4 bases from V and 6 bases from J, with 13 bases between. Germline assignment: CDR1 SEHNR and CDR2 FQNEAQ (reference sequence). DNA of the CDR3: TGTGCCAGCAGCTGGGGCGCTTCGGCTAATTCACCCCTCCACTTT. It translates to CASSWGASANSPLHF.

The chain links TRBV6-2 or TRBV6-3 to TRBJ1-1; TRBD1 agrees at 8 bases. Per the germline V gene, CDR1 is MNHEY and CDR2 is SVGEGT. V gave up 6 bases and J gave up 4 bases; unmatched junction bases: 7. This CDR3 region has 14 residues. CDR3 loop: CASRPQGESTEAFF. The CDR3 nucleotides are TGTGCCAGCAGACCACAGGGGGAAAGCACTGAAGCTTTCTTT.

This clonotype was recorded only once. The chain recombines TRBV15 with TRBJ2-7, with D unresolved. The CDR3 spans 14 residues. Per the germline V gene, CDR1 is LNHNV and CDR2 is YYDKDF (reference sequence). V was shortened by 0 bases and J by 3 bases, with 9 bases between the two germline ends. The CDR3 nucleotides are TGTGCCACCAGCAGAGATCTGGGGATCTACGAGCAGTACTTC. It specifies CATSRDLGIYEQYF.

This clonotype was counted many times. J is TRBJ2-3 and V is TRBV20-1; TRBD2 matches 10 bases. Germline CDR1 is DFQATT and CDR2 is SNEGSKA (reference sequence). The V gene end was trimmed by 0 bases and the J gene end by 1 base; junction bases not matched to a gene: 4. This CDR3 contains 16 residues. The chain's CDR3 is CSARDWTSGRTDTQYF. The CDR3 coding sequence is TGCAGTGCTAGAGATTGGACTAGCGGACGCACAGATACGCAGTATTTT.

This clonotype has ten or more counts. The chain combines TRBV11-3 with TRBJ1-1, with D possibly being TRBD1 (6 bases). V was shortened by 5 bases and J by 4 bases, with 14 bases between the two germline ends. The germline CDR1 and CDR2 sequences are SGHNT and YENEEA. This CDR3 is 14 amino acids long. DNA of the CDR3: TGTGCCAGCAGCCCCGGGGGGGCGAGCACTGAAGCTTTCTTT. It codes for CASSPGGASTEAFF.

This clonotype was observed many times. This rearrangement joins TRBV9 to TRBJ2-3; D uncertain. Germline-derived CDR1 and CDR2 are SGDLS and YYNGEE. CDR3 length: 12 amino acids. The V and J ends lost 0 bases and 9 bases respectively, with 8 bases between them. As DNA, the CDR3 is TGTGCCAGCAGCGTAGTGAAAGGGACGCAGTATTTT. The encoded protein is CASSVVKGTQYF. Filled out from reference TRBV9 and TRBJ2-3, the complete variable domain reads DSGVTQTPKHLITATGQRVTLRCSPRSGDLSVYWYQQSLDQGLQFLIQYYNGEERAKGNILERFSAQQFPDLHSELNLSSLELGDSALYFCASSVVKGTQYFGPGTRLTVL.

This clonotype was seen repeatedly, ten times or more. The V gene is TRBV2, the J gene TRBJ2-3; 10 nucleotides align to TRBD2. The J segment lost 4 bases and the V segment lost 6 bases, leaving 7 bases of the junction unmatched. CDR1 and CDR2 (germline): SNHLY, FYNNEI. The CDR3 is made up of 15 amino acids. The CDR3 nucleotides read TGTGCCAGCAGGCGCAGCGGGGGGGGGGCAGATACGCAGTATTTT. Translated, it gives CASRRSGGGADTQYF.

A remark on this clonotype: At one of its ends the junction is not consistent with the germline gene, which may arise from a read error. The chain carries TRBV29-1 and TRBJ2-1; 7 bases line up with TRBD1. This CDR3 has 13 residues. CDR1 SQVTM and CDR2 ANQGSEA come from the germline V gene. The CDR3 DNA sequence: TGCAGCGGAACCGGGACAGCTCGGGATGAGCAGCTCTTC. It translates to CSGTGTARDEQLF.

CDR3 amino acids: CSVEAGTVGLFF. The CDR3 DNA reads as TGCAGCGTTGAAGCTGGGACAGTCGGACTGTTTTTT. This chain connects TRBV29-1 to TRBJ1-4; TRBD1 matches at 7 bases. CDR3 length equals 12 residues. The trim removed 1 base at V and 13 bases at J, leaving 6 bases unmatched. Per germline, CDR1 SQVTM and CDR2 ANQGSEA.

In this sample, this clonotype turned up many times. This chain connects TRBV10-3 to TRBJ2-7; TRBD1 matches at 8 bases. Losses at the gene ends were 6 bases for V and 3 bases for J; bases not matched to a gene: 7. CDR1 is ENHRY and CDR2 is SYGVKD in the germline V gene. The CDR3 covers 14 residues. The CDR3 loop reads CAIRGGGQGYEQYF. The DNA of the CDR3 is TGTGCCATCAGGGGCGGCGGACAGGGCTACGAGCAGTACTTC.

This clonotype showed up many times. V is TRBV6-1 and J is TRBJ1-1; D may be TRBD1 (5 bases). CDR3 length: 15 amino acids. V was clipped by 6 bases and J by 1 base, with 15 bases between them. The germline V gene encodes CDR1 MNHNS and CDR2 SASEGT. CDR3 in DNA: TGTGCCAGCAGGGAGCCGGGACGGGAGAACACTGAAGCTTTCTTT. Amino acid sequence: CASREPGRENTEAFF.

This clonotype appeared many times. CDR3 region: CASSDSTETQYF. The CDR3 DNA reads as TGCGCCAGCAGTGACAGCACAGAGACCCAGTACTTC. V is TRBV10-1 and J is TRBJ2-5; D not certain. V gave up 3 bases and J gave up 4 bases, with 6 bases separating them. The CDR3 spans 12 residues. Germline lookup yields CDR1 WNHNN and CDR2 SYGVQD (reference sequence).

DNA for the CDR3: TGTGCCAGTAGTATCACAGATACGCAGTATTTT. Protein: CASSITDTQYF. The chain is built from TRBV19 and TRBJ2-3; D call uncertain. CDR3 size: 11 residues. V lost 3 bases, J lost 2 bases, and 0 bases lay in between. CDR1 is LNHDA and CDR2 is SQIVND in the germline V gene (reference sequence). The full variable domain, in which reference TRBV19 and TRBJ2-3 provide the parts outside the CDR3, is DGGITQSPKYLFRKEGQNVTLSCEQNLNHDAMYWYRQDPGQGLRLIYYSQIVNDFQKGDIAEGYSVSREKKESFPLTVTSAQKNPTAFYLCASSITDTQYFGPGTRLTVL.

This sequence joins TRBV9 and TRBJ2-4, with TRBD1 matching 9 bases. Germline CDR1 is SGDLS and CDR2 is YYNGEE. The CDR3 totals 15 residues. V lost 3 bases, J lost 6 bases, and 7 bases stayed unmatched. The CDR3 bases are TGTGCCAGCAGCGCTGGGGACAGGGACCGAAACATTCAGTACTTC. Protein product: CASSAGDRDRNIQYF.